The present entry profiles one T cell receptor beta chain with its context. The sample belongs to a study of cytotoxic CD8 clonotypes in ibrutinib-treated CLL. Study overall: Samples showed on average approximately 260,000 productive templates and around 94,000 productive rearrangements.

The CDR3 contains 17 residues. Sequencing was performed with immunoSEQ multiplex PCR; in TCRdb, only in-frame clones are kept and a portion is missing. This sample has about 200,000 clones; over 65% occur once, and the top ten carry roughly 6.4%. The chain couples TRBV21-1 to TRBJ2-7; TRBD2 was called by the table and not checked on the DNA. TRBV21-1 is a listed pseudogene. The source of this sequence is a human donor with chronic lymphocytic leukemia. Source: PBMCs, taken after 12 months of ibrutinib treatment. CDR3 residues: CASSKVASGGGSYEQYF. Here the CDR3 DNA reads TGTGCCAGCAGCAAAGTAGCTAGCGGGGGGGGCTCCTACGAGCAGTACTTC.